This T cell receptor (beta chain) was captured by sequencing in a study of T cell responses to AZD1222 COVID-19 vaccine. Notes on the study in general: Repertoire samples came only from after the peak T cell response. Females made up more of the donors, who were largely white British, and clonal diversity may have come out too low.

V lost 5 bases to trimming and J lost 5 bases; unmatched junction nucleotides: 11. This CDR3 comprises 15 residues. Germline V gives CDR1 SEHNR, CDR2 FQNEAQ (reference sequence). For this clone: No antigen is known for it.

TCRdb's copy holds only in-frame clones and misses some; the assay was immunoSEQ multiplex PCR. The table includes around 140,000 clones, 92% detected once. The chain combines TRBV7-9 with TRBJ2-5, with 7 bases fitting TRBD2. The sample in question was peripheral blood, obtained 28 days after the second AZD1222 dose. The clonotype originates from an adult who received the AZD1222 COVID-19 vaccine. CDR3 region: CASSKGLGSGETQYF. DNA for the CDR3: TGTGCCAGCAGCAAAGGACTAGGATCCGGGGAGACCCAGTACTTC.